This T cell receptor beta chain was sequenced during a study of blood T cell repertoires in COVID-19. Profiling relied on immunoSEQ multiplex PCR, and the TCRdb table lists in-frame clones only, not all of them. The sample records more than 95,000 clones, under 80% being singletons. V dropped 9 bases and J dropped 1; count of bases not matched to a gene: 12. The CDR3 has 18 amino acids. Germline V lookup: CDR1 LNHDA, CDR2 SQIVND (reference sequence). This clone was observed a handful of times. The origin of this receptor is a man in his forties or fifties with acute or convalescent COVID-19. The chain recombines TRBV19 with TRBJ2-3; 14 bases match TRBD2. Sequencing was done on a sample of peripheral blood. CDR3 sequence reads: CASGRTSGRSGGTDTQYF. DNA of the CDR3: TGTGCCAGCGGTAGGACTAGCGGGAGGAGCGGGGGCACAGATACGCAGTATTTT.